This T cell receptor beta chain was sequenced for a study of patients and donors after allogeneic stem cell transplantation. The ends were cut back, 0 bases at V and 7 bases at J, with 16 bases in the middle. Germline CDR1 is DFQATT and CDR2 is SNEGSKA (reference sequence). The CDR3 runs to 14 residues. From the RT-PCR reads, TCRdb called clonotypes with MiXCR, one entry per CDR3 protein. The sample holds under 200,000 distinct CDR3 sequences; approximately 30% are singletons and the top ten take around 3.3%. The sequencing input was blood, either unsorted or a sorted T cell fraction (not recorded which). The TCR originated in a human donor who was either an allogeneic HSCT recipient or a stem cell or donor lymphocyte infusion donor (not recorded which). It is not recorded whose cells these are; they may come from a transplant donor. The V call is TRBV20-1, the J call TRBJ2-7, with D possibly being TRBD1 (5 bases). CDR3 coding DNA: TGCAGTGCTAGAGATTCCCCCAGGGCATGGGAGCAGTACTTC. Amino acids: CSARDSPRAWEQYF.